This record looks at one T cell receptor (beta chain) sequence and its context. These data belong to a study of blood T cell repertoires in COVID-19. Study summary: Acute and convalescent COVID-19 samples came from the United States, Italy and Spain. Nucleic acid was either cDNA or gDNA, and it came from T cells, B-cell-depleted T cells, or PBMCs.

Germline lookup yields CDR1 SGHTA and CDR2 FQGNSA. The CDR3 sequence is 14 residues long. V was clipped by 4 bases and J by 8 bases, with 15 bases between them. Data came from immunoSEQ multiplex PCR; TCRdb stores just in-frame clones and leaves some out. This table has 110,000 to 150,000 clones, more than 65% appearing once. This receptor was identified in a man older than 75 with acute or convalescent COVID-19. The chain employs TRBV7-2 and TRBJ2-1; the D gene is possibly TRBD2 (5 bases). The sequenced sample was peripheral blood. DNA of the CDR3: TGTGCCAGCAGCTCTTGGACTCTGAACGATGAGCAGTTCTTC. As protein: CASSSWTLNDEQFF.